This section outlines one T cell receptor (beta chain) sequence together with its context. Its antigen is currently unknown. TCRdb's copy holds only in-frame clones and misses some; the assay was immunoSEQ multiplex PCR. The sample has approximately 60,000 clones; over 60% are singletons. These data originate in a study of OX40 agonist ivuxolimab in advanced cancers. Study results and limitations: Some patients who did not respond also had low normalized T-cell clonal expansion.

The TCR comes from an adult with an advanced solid tumor such as melanoma, head and neck, liver or kidney cancer. This specimen was CD4+ or CD8+ T cells sorted from blood, taken in a trial of the OX40 agonist ivuxolimab.

Here the CDR3 DNA reads TGCGCCAGCAGCTTACAGGGGGGATATGGCTACACCTTC. This codes for CASSLQGGYGYTF. The gene calls are TRBV5-1 and TRBJ1-2, with TRBD1 matching over 8 bases. The CDR3 is 13 amino acids. J lost 5 bases, V lost 2 bases, and 2 bases had no gene match. Germline assignment: CDR1 SGHRS and CDR2 YFSETQ. Filled out from reference TRBV5-1 and TRBJ1-2, the complete variable domain reads KAGVTQTPRYLIKTRGQQVTLSCSPISGHRSVSWYQQTPGQGLQFLFEYFSETQRNKGNFPGRFSGRQFSNSRSEMNVSTLELGDSALYLCASSLQGGYGYTFGSGTRLTVV.